This is a list of T cell receptor beta chains from one sample in a study of T cell responses to AZD1222 COVID-19 vaccine. Assay used: immunoSEQ multiplex PCR; TCRdb lists only in-frame clones, some missing. In the table there are roughly 120,000 clones, approximately 93% of which are singletons. Sequencing used peripheral blood, obtained on day 0 of AZD1222 vaccination. These receptors all come from an adult in good health. CDR3s include the opening cysteine and the closing phenylalanine or tryptophan. D genes are given only for firm matches. A row's size may be missing; if present it is once, few, many or a size class.

J,D,V,size,CDR3,DNA
TRBJ1-5,.,TRBV19,.,CASSIRDSNQPQHF,TGTGCCAGTAGTATAAGGGACAGCAATCAGCCCCAGCATTTT
TRBJ2-7,TRBD1,TRBV18,.,CASSGRTGGYEQYF,TGTGCCAGCTCAGGGCGGACAGGGGGCTACGAGCAGTACTTC
TRBJ2-1,.,TRBV19,.,CASSIAGVLWAEQFF,TGTGCCAGTAGTATCGCGGGCGTCCTATGGGCTGAGCAGTTCTTC
TRBJ1-5,.,TRBV28,.,CASSLLVQPQHF,TGTGCCAGCAGTTTATTGGTTCAGCCCCAGCATTTT
TRBJ1-5,.,TRBV6-2/TRBV6-3,.,CASSGPLNQPQHF,TGTGCCAGCAGTGGGCCGCTCAATCAGCCCCAGCATTTT
TRBJ1-1,.,TRBV4-1,.,CASSPRPSEAFF,TGCGCCAGCAGCCCTCGTCCTAGTGAAGCTTTCTTT
TRBJ1-1,.,TRBV6-5,.,CASKLSGVTEAFF,TGTGCCAGCAAACTCTCAGGGGTAACTGAAGCTTTCTTT
TRBJ2-1,TRBD2,TRBV4-2,.,CASSRATSGGLGNEQFF,TGTGCCAGCAGCCGAGCGACTAGCGGGGGGTTAGGGAATGAGCAGTTCTTC
TRBJ1-1,TRBD1,TRBV10-1,.,CASSESRAGGITEAFF,TGCGCCAGCAGTGAGTCTAGGGCAGGGGGCATCACTGAAGCTTTCTTT
TRBJ1-4,TRBD1,TRBV10-3,few,CATRDSGEKLFF,TGTGCGACCCGGGACAGTGGTGAAAAACTGTTTTTT
TRBJ2-2,.,TRBV19,.,CASSILRDTGELFF,TGTGCCAGTAGTATACTGCGGGACACCGGGGAGCTGTTTTTT
TRBJ1-6,TRBD1,TRBV25-1,once,CASRDRGSPLHF,TGTGCCAGCAGGGACAGGGGGTCACCCCTCCACTTT
TRBJ1-6,TRBD1,TRBV19,.,CASKTGTGDNSPLHF,TGTGCCAGTAAAACCGGGACAGGGGACAATTCACCCCTCCACTTT
TRBJ2-2,TRBD1,TRBV28,.,CASTLRGTANTGELFF,TGTGCCAGCACCCTAAGAGGGACAGCGAACACCGGGGAGCTGTTTTTT
TRBJ2-7,.,TRBV5-1,.,CASSLVGLTNQDEQYF,TGCGCCAGCAGCTTGGTAGGACTCACCAACCAAGACGAGCAGTACTTC
TRBJ2-1,.,TRBV3-1/TRBV3-2,.,CASSQVGKSSYNEQFF,TGTGCCAGCAGCCAAGTTGGAAAGAGCTCCTACAATGAGCAGTTCTTC
TRBJ2-7,TRBD2,TRBV6-5,.,CASSPGLAGYYEQYF,TGTGCCAGCAGTCCGGGACTAGCGGGCTACTACGAGCAGTACTTC
TRBJ2-5,.,TRBV2,.,CASSRQVGGETQYF,TGTGCCAGCAGTCGACAGGTTGGGGGGGAGACCCAGTACTTC
TRBJ1-2,.,TRBV15,.,CATSSTGINGYTF,TGTGCCACCAGCTCAACAGGGATTAATGGCTACACCTTC
TRBJ2-7,.,TRBV5-1,once,CASSFGTGSYEQYF,TGCGCCAGCAGCTTCGGGACCGGGTCCTACGAGCAGTACTTC
TRBJ2-1,TRBD2,TRBV2,.,CASRDPTSGSMNEQFF,TGTGCCAGCAGGGATCCGACTAGCGGGAGTATGAATGAGCAGTTCTTC
TRBJ2-1,.,TRBV24-1,.,CATSDLPPDNEQFF,TGTGCCACCAGTGATTTGCCACCCGACAATGAGCAGTTCTTC
TRBJ2-7,TRBD2,TRBV30,.,CAWTGTSGIHEQYF,TGTGCCTGGACCGGGACTAGCGGGATCCACGAGCAGTACTTC
TRBJ2-2,TRBD1,TRBV7-9,.,CASSLRGTGAGELFF,TGTGCCAGCAGCTTACGGGGAACAGGGGCCGGGGAGCTGTTTTTT
TRBJ2-1,TRBD2,TRBV11-2,.,CASSLSSGRTGEQFF,TGTGCCAGCAGCTTGTCTAGCGGGAGGACCGGTGAGCAGTTCTTC
TRBJ2-7,.,TRBV27,.,CASSLEGSHEQYF,TGTGCCAGCAGTTTGGAGGGGTCGCACGAGCAGTACTTC
TRBJ2-1,.,TRBV11-3,.,CASSLGSGSTYNEQFF,TGTGCCAGCAGCTTAGGTTCGGGCTCAACCTACAATGAGCAGTTCTTC
TRBJ2-5,TRBD2,TRBV7-9,few,CASSPASGRAGGETQYF,TGTGCCAGCAGCCCAGCTAGCGGGAGGGCCGGCGGGGAGACCCAGTACTTC
TRBJ2-1,TRBD2,TRBV15,.,CATSRDRLAGNNEQFF,TGTGCCACCAGCAGAGATCGACTAGCGGGAAACAATGAGCAGTTCTTC
TRBJ2-6,.,TRBV7-8,.,CASSLRAGAGANVLTF,TGTGCCAGCAGCTTAAGGGCAGGGGCTGGGGCCAACGTCCTGACTTTC
TRBJ2-7,.,TRBV7-6,.,CASSYIRDGTTYEQYF,TGTGCCAGCAGCTACATCCGGGACGGAACGACCTACGAGCAGTACTTC
TRBJ2-7,.,TRBV19,.,CASKRAGIYEQYF,TGTGCCAGTAAGCGGGCAGGGATCTACGAGCAGTACTTC
TRBJ2-7,TRBD1,TRBV27,.,CASSFLTGSGVHEQYF,TGTGCCAGCAGTTTCTTGACAGGGAGCGGAGTTCACGAGCAGTACTTC
TRBJ1-3,.,TRBV7-9,.,CASVALGGPSGNTIYF,TGTGCCAGCGTAGCCCTCGGGGGCCCCTCTGGAAACACCATATATTTT
TRBJ1-1,TRBD1,TRBV2,.,CASNRQGGTEAFF,TGTGCCAGCAACCGACAGGGGGGCACTGAAGCTTTCTTT
TRBJ2-1,.,TRBV21-1,.,CASSKNRGRRADEQFF,TGTGCCAGCAGCAAAAACAGGGGACGAAGGGCCGACGAGCAGTTCTTC
TRBJ1-4,TRBD1,TRBV27,.,CASSLQGANEKLFF,TGTGCCAGCAGTTTACAGGGGGCAAATGAAAAACTGTTTTTT
TRBJ2-2,.,TRBV4-2,.,CPSSHHDSAANTGELFF,TGTCCCAGCAGCCACCACGACTCCGCCGCGAACACCGGGGAGCTGTTTTTT
TRBJ2-7,TRBD1,TRBV4-1,.,CASSTGRTYEQYF,TGCGCCAGCTCGACAGGGCGTACCTACGAGCAGTACTTC
TRBJ2-3,TRBD2,TRBV3-1/TRBV3-2,.,CASSQMPAGVTDTQYF,TGTGCCAGCAGCCAAATGCCGGCGGGAGTAACAGATACGCAGTATTTT